This note documents a single T cell receptor beta chain sequence. Germline CDR1 is SQVTM and CDR2 is ANQGSEA. Trimming removed 6 bases from V and 10 bases from J; junction bases left unmatched: 4. The CDR3 consists of 11 residues. The data derive from a study of CD8 T cells in Susac syndrome. TEMRA cells were enriched by FACS, while CD8+ and CD4+ T cells were obtained through a negative isolation that was performed magnetically. Reverse transcription of roughly 0.45 to 1 ug RNA was carried out with random hexamers. TCRdb redid the calling of the immunoSEQ multiplex PCR reads with MiXCR, one entry per CDR3 protein. The repertoire includes some 96,000 distinct CDR3 sequences, 95% of them detected once, and 0.25% to 0.35% sits in the top ten.

This receptor was obtained from a human donor with Susac syndrome. Sequenced sample: CD8+ T cells from PBMCs. The chain joins TRBV29-1 to TRBJ1-4, with 8 bases matching TRBD1. The CDR3 here is CSVEQGGKLFF. The CDR3 DNA is TGCAGCGTAGAACAGGGGGGAAAACTGTTTTTT. The full variable domain, completed using reference TRBV29-1 and TRBJ1-4, is SAVISQKPSRDICQRGTSLTIQCQVDSQVTMMFWYRQQPGQSLTLIATANQGSEATYESGFVIDKFPISRPNLTFSTLTVSNMSPEDSSIYLCSVEQGGKLFFGSGTQLSVL.